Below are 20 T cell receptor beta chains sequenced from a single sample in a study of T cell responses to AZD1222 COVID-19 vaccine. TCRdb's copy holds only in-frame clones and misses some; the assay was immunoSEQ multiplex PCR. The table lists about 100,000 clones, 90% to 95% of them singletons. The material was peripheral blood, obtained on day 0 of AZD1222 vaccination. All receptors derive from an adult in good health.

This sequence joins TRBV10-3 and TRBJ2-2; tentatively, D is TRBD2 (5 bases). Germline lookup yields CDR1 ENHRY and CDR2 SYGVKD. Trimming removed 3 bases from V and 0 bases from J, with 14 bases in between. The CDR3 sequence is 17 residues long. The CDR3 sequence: CAISDPAGIPNTGELFF. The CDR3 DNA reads TGTGCCATCAGTGACCCTGCCGGGATCCCGAACACCGGGGAGCTGTTTTTT.

The CDR3 coding sequence is TGCGCCAGCAGTCACTCTACGGGACACACGCATTTAGCCAAAAACATTCAGTACTTC. Translating gives CASSHSTGHTHLAKNIQYF. The V gene is TRBV23-1, the J gene TRBJ2-4; the D gene is possibly TRBD1 (6 bases). TRBV23-1 qualifies as an ORF whose function is uncertain. The CDR3 loop spans 19 amino acids. V was trimmed by 3 bases and J by 0 bases, leaving 21 bases between them.

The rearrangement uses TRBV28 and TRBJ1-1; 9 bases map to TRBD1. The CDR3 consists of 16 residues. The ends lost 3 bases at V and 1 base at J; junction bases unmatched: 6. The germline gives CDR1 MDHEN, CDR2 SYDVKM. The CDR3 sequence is CASSLDRGVRNTEAFF. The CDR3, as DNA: TGTGCCAGCAGTTTGGACAGGGGTGTAAGGAACACTGAAGCTTTCTTT. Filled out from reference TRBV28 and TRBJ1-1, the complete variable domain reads DVKVTQSSRYLVKRTGEKVFLECVQDMDHENMFWYRQDPGLGLRLIYFSYDVKMKEKGDIPEGYSVSREKKERFSLILESASTNQTSMYLCASSLDRGVRNTEAFFGQGTRLTVV.

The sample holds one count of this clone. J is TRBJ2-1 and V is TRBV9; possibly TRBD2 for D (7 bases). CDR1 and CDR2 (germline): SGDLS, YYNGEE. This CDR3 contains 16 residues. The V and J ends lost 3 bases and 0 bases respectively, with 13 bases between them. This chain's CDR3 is CASSAKGGGSYNEQFF. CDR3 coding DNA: TGTGCCAGCAGCGCCAAAGGGGGGGGCTCCTACAATGAGCAGTTCTTC.

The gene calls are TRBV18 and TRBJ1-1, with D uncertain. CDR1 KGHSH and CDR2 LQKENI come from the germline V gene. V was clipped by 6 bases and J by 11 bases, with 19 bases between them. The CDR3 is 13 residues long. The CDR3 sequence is CASSPDPDMWAFF. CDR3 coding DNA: TGTGCCAGCTCCCCAGACCCAGATATGTGGGCTTTCTTT.

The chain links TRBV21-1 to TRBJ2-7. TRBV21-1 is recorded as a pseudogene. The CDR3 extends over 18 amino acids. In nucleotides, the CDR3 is TGTGCCAGCAGCAAATTCGGACGAAGGGGGGAGGCTTTTAACGAGCAGTACTTC. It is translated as CASSKFGRRGEAFNEQYF.

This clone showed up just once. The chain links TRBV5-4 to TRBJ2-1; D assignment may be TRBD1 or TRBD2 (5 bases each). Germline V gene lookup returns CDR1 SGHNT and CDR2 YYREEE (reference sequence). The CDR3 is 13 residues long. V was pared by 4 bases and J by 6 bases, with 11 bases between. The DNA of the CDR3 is TGTGCCAGCAGCCCGAGGGGCAGCAATGAGCAGTTCTTC. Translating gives CASSPRGSNEQFF.

In DNA, the CDR3 is TGCGCCAGCAGCCAAGGAGGGTTTCCCGGGGAGCTGTTTTTT. Protein: CASSQGGFPGELFF. The chain employs TRBV4-3 and TRBJ2-2; perhaps TRBD2 as D (5 bases). Germline CDR1 and CDR2: LGHNA and YSLEER. The length of the CDR3 is 14 residues. Between the trimmed V and J ends, which lost 1 base and 6 bases, there was a span of 9 bases.

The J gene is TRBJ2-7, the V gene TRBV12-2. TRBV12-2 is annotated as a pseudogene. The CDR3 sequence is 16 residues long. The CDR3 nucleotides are TGTGCAAGTCGCTTAGCGCTCTTTTGGGGGTTCTACGAGCAGTACTTC. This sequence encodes CASRLALFWGFYEQYF.

CDR3 nucleotides: TGTGCCAGCTCACCATCTTTTGGAGATTCACCCCTCCACTTT. Its translation is CASSPSFGDSPLHF. The rearrangement links TRBV18 to TRBJ1-6; D call uncertain. CDR3 size: 14 residues. Trimming removed 2 bases at V and 8 bases at J, with 10 bases between. The germline CDR1 and CDR2 sequences are KGHSH and LQKENI.

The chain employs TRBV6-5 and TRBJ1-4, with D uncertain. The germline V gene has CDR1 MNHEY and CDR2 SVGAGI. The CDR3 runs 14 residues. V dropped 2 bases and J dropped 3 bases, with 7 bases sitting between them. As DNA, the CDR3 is TGTGCCAGCAGTTACGGGCAAGCTAATGAAAAACTGTTTTTT. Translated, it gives CASSYGQANEKLFF.

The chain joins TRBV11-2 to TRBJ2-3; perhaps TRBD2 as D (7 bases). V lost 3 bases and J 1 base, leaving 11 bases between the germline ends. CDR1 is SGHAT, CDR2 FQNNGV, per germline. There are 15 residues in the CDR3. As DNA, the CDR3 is TGTGCCAGCAGCTTGCGGCGGGGGCGCACAGATACGCAGTATTTT. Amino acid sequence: CASSLRRGRTDTQYF.

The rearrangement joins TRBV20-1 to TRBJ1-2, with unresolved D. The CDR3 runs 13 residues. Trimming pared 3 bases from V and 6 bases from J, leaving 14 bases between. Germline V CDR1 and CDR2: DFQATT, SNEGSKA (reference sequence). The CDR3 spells CSASKGKMDGYTF. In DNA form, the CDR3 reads TGCAGTGCTAGTAAAGGCAAGATGGATGGCTACACCTTC.

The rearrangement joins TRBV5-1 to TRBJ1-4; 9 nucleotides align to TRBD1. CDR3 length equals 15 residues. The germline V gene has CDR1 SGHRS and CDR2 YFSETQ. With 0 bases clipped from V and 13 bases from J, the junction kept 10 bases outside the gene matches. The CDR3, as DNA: TGCGCCAGCAGCTTGGATAGACAGGGGACAGGGCCACTGTTTTTT. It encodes CASSLDRQGTGPLFF.

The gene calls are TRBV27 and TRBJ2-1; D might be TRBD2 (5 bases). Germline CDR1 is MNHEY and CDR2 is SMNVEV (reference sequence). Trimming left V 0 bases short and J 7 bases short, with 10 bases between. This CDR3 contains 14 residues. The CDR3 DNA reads TGTGCCAGCAGTTTATCGAGGGTATCAAATGAGCAGTTCTTC. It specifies CASSLSRVSNEQFF.

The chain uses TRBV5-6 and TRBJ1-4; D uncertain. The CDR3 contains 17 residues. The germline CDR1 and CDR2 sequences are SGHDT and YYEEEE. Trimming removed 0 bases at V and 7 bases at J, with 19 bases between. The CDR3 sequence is CASSLGAASPTGEKLFF. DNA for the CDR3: TGTGCCAGCAGCTTGGGGGCGGCCAGTCCCACGGGTGAAAAACTGTTTTTT.

Written as DNA, the CDR3 is TGTGCCAGCAGCCCCGCAGAGTTCTCCTATGGCTACACCTTC. Protein sequence: CASSPAEFSYGYTF. This sequence joins TRBV5-4 and TRBJ1-2; D gene uncertain. The CDR3 spans 14 residues. Trimming removed 4 bases from V and 4 bases from J, with 14 bases in between. Germline CDR1 is SGHNT and CDR2 is YYREEE (reference sequence).

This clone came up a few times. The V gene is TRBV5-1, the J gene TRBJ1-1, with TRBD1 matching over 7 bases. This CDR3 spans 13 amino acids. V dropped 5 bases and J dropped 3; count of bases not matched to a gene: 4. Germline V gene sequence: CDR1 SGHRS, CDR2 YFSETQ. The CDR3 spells CASSPRGDTEAFF. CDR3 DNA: TGCGCCAGCAGTCCCAGGGGGGACACTGAAGCTTTCTTT.

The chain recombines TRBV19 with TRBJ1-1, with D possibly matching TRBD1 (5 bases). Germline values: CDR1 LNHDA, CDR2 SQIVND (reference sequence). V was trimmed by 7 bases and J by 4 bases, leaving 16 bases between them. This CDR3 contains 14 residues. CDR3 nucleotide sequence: TGTGCCAGTACTCCCTCTAAGAGGGGCACTGAAGCTTTCTTT. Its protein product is CASTPSKRGTEAFF. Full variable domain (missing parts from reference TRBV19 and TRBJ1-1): DGGITQSPKYLFRKEGQNVTLSCEQNLNHDAMYWYRQDPGQGLRLIYYSQIVNDFQKGDIAEGYSVSREKKESFPLTVTSAQKNPTAFYLCASTPSKRGTEAFFGQGTRLTVV.

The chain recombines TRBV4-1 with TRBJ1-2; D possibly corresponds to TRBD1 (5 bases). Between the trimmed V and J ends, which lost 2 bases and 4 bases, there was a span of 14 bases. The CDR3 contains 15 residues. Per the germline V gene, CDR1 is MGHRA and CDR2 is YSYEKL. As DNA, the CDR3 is TGCGCCAGCAGCCAATCTGGGGACGGCAGCTATGGCTACACCTTC. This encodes CASSQSGDGSYGYTF.